This TCR beta chain was documented in a study of cytomegalovirus exposure and HLA in healthy donors. Study in general: The platform used for the approximately 120 validation repertoires matched that of the 500 to 850 first-cohort repertoires, a later analysis reported. Points from the study as a whole: A few of the chains that were CMV-associated were confirmed in vitro to be specific for CMV antigens. Cytomegalovirus-associated TCR beta chains were listed, numbering some 170.

As concerns this clone: Its antigen is not identified.

CDR3 length: 15 amino acids. V shed 2 bases and J shed 5 bases, with 15 bases lying between them. CDR1 is LGHNA, CDR2 YNFKEQ, per germline. The donors were in the roughly 130-subject validation cohort, distinct from the approximately 670-subject first cohort. Clones were read by immunoSEQ multiplex PCR, and TCRdb kept only the in-frame ones, dropping some. The sample lists fewer than 200,000 clones, 85% to 90% occurring once. The source of this sequence is a young woman in good health and CMV-seropositive. J is TRBJ1-1 and V is TRBV4-2; perhaps TRBD1 as D (6 bases). Sequencing used PBMCs. CDR3 nucleotides: TGTGCCAGCAGCCAAATACAGGGTTCGGGGACTGAAGCTTTCTTT. Protein: CASSQIQGSGTEAFF.